This TCR beta chain was sequenced in a study of cytomegalovirus exposure and HLA in healthy donors. It was with 60 Vbeta and 13 Jbeta primers that the PCR ran. Clones were read by immunoSEQ multiplex PCR, and TCRdb kept only the in-frame ones, dropping some. The sample lists about 38,000 clones; about 66% were seen once. Trimming removed 6 bases from V and 1 base from J, with 10 bases in between. The length of the CDR3 is 14 residues. Germline lookup yields CDR1 ENHRY and CDR2 SYGVKD. This chain links TRBV10-3 with TRBJ1-3; D is unresolved. Sequencing was carried out using PBMCs. The clonotype comes from a man over 45 in good health and CMV-seropositive. The CDR3 reads CAIRGRGSGNTIYF. The DNA for the CDR3 is TGTGCCATCAGGGGCCGGGGTTCTGGAAACACCATATATTTT.